What follows describes a single T cell receptor (beta chain). Its antigen remains unknown. The sample comes from a study of cytomegalovirus exposure and HLA in healthy donors. General observations from the study: A missense variant in DCLRE1C was later tied to TCR beta V- and J-gene trimming. In vitro data verified a few CMV-associated chains as specific for CMV antigens.

CDR1 is MNHNS, CDR2 SASEGT, per germline. V was cut by 6 bases and J by 4 bases, with 13 bases left in between. The CDR3 runs to 14 residues. Amplification used 60 Vbeta primers and 13 Jbeta primers. The repertoire was sequenced with immunoSEQ multiplex PCR; TCRdb's copy has only in-frame clones and lacks some. This sample lists over 100,000 clones; its ten largest clones have around 1.6%. The TCR comes from a woman aged 40 to 50 in good health and CMV-seropositive. Sequencing was performed on PBMCs. The V call is TRBV6-1, the J call TRBJ2-4, with a weak D call TRBD1 (6 bases). The CDR3 here is CASSSRQDKNIQYF. As DNA, the CDR3 is TGTGCCAGCAGCTCTAGACAGGATAAAAACATTCAGTACTTC.